The clone carrying this TCR beta chain has just one count. Moderate-to-severe activity, CAS ≥3, NOSPECS ≥4 and a duration under 3 months were seen in donors with ophthalmopathy. From fresh peripheral blood, about 10 ml in volume, the PBMCs were obtained. Losses at the gene ends were 4 bases for V and 4 bases for J; bases not matched to a gene: 6. The CDR3 consists of 15 residues. Germline V gene sequence: CDR1 SGHRS, CDR2 YFSETQ. Researchers took RNA transcripts and amplified TCR beta CDR3 regions from them. An initial RT-PCR round employing HTBI primers preceded a second-round multiplex PCR. TCRdb ran MiXCR on the multiplex PCR reads and lists one entry per CDR3 protein. The sample lists 200,000 to 300,000 distinct CDR3 sequences, 45% to 55% occurring once. The data were taken from a study of Graves' ophthalmopathy and Graves' hyperthyroidism. About the research overall: Before any treatment was given, at initial diagnosis, peripheral blood was collected.

Material: peripheral blood. The receptor was isolated from an adult man with Graves' ophthalmopathy. The chain recombines TRBV5-1 with TRBJ1-1, with 11 bases identical to TRBD1. CDR3 DNA sequence: TGCGCCAGCAGCGACCGGGACAGGGGGACCACTGAAGCTTTCTTT. It encodes CASSDRDRGTTEAFF.